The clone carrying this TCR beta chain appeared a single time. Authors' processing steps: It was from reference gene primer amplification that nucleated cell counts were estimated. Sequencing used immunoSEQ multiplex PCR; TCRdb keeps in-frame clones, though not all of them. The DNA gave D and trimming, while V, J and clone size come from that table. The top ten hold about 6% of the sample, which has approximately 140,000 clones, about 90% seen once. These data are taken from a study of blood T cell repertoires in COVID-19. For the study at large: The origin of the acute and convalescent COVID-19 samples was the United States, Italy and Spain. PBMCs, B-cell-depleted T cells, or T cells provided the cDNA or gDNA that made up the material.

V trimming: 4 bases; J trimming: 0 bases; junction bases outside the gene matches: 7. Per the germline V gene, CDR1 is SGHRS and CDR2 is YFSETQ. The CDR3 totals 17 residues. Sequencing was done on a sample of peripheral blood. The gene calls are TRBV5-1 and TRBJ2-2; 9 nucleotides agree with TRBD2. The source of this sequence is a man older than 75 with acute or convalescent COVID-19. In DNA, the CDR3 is TGCGCCAGCAGCGTTTCCGCGGGGGGGCCGAACACCGGGGAGCTGTTTTTT. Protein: CASSVSAGGPNTGELFF. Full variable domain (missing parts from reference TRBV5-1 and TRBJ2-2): KAGVTQTPRYLIKTRGQQVTLSCSPISGHRSVSWYQQTPGQGLQFLFEYFSETQRNKGNFPGRFSGRQFSNSRSEMNVSTLELGDSALYLCASSVSAGGPNTGELFFGEGSRLTVL.